The 2 T cell receptor beta chains given below trace back to one sample, sequenced in a study of blood T cells in healthy people across ages. The use of a sample-barcoded 5' primer and a J-beta primer mix characterized a second PCR of about 7 to 12 cycles. TCRdb processed the 5' RACE reads anew with MiXCR; each CDR3 protein has one entry. The sample lists 1.8 million or so distinct CDR3 sequences, approximately 39% occurring once. Source material: blood. Source of these receptors: a human donor in good health.

This chain joins TRBV3-1 and TRBJ2-7, with a possible D match to TRBD1 (5 bases). V lost 0 bases and J lost 3, with 18 bases in between. Germline values: CDR1 LGHDT, CDR2 YNNKEL (reference sequence). The CDR3 spans 17 residues. The CDR3 nucleotides read TGTGCCAGCAGCCAAGATACTGGCGGCAGGGTCCTCTACGAGCAGTACTTC. Amino acids: CASSQDTGGRVLYEQYF.

As to this clonotype: An end of the junction differs from the germline gene, which may be a read error. The rearrangement joins TRBV7-2 to TRBJ2-7; D call uncertain. The CDR3 is 16 residues long. Germline values: CDR1 SGHTA, CDR2 FQGNSA. CDR3 region: CASSLAPVAVAYEQYF. The CDR3 coding sequence is TGTGCCAGCAGCTTAGCACCGGTGGCAGTAGCCTACGAGCAGTATTTC.